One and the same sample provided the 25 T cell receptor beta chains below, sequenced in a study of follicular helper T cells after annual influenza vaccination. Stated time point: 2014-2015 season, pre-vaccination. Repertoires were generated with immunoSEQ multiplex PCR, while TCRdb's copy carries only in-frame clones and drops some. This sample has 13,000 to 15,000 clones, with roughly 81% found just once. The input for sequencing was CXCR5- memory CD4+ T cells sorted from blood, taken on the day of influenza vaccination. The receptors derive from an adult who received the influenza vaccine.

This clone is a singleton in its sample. The CDR3: CASSFRGDTQYF. The CDR3 region has the DNA TGTGCCAGCAGCTTCAGGGGAGATACGCAGTATTTT. The chain recombines TRBV7-2 with TRBJ2-3; D is possibly TRBD1 (6 bases). CDR3 length: 12 amino acids. V gave up 3 bases and J gave up 5 bases, with 6 bases separating them. The germline gives CDR1 SGHTA, CDR2 FQGNSA. Looking up the rest from reference TRBV7-2 and TRBJ2-3 gives the full variable domain: GAGVSQSPSNKVTEKGKDVELRCDPISGHTALYWYRQSLGQGLEFLIYFQGNSAPDKSGLPSDRFSAERTGGSVSTLTIQRTQQEDSAVYLCASSFRGDTQYFGPGTRLTVL.

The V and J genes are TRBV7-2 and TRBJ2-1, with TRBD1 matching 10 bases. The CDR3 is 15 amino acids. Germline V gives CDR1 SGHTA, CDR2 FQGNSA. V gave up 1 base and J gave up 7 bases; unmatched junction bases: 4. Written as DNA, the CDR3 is TGTGCCAGCAGCTTAGGGGGGACAGGGGTAAATGAGCAGTTCTTC. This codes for CASSLGGTGVNEQFF.

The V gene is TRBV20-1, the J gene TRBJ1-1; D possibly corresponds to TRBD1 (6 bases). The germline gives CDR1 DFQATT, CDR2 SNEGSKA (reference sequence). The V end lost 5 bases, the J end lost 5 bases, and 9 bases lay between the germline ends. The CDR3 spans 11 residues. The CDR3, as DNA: TGCAGTGCTGCAGGGGATACTGAAGCTTTCTTT. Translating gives CSAAGDTEAFF.

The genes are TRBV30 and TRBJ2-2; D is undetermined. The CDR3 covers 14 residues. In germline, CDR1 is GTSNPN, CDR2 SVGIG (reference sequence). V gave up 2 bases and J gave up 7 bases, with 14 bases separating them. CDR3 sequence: CAWSPRPSLGELFF. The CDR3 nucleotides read TGTGCCTGGAGTCCACGCCCCAGCCTCGGGGAGCTGTTTTTT.

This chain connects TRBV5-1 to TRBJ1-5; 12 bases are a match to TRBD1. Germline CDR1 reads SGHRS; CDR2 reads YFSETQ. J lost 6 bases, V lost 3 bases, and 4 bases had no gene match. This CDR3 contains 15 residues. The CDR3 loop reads CASSWGTGGGQPQHF. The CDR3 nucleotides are TGCGCCAGCAGCTGGGGGACAGGGGGCGGTCAGCCCCAGCATTTT. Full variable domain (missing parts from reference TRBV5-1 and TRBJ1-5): KAGVTQTPRYLIKTRGQQVTLSCSPISGHRSVSWYQQTPGQGLQFLFEYFSETQRNKGNFPGRFSGRQFSNSRSEMNVSTLELGDSALYLCASSWGTGGGQPQHFGDGTRLSIL.

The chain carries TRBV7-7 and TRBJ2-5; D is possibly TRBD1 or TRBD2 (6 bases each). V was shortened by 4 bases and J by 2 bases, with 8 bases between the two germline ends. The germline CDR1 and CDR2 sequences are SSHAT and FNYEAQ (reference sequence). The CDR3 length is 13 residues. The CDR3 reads CASSWGAQETQYF. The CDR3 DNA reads TGTGCCAGCAGCTGGGGGGCTCAAGAGACCCAGTACTTC.

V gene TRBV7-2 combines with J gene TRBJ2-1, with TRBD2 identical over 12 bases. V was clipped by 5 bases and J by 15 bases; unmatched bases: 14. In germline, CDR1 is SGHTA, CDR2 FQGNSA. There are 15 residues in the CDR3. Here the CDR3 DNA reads TGTGCCAGCAGCCCCTCTAATGGACTAGCGGGGATTCGGTTCTTC. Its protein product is CASSPSNGLAGIRFF. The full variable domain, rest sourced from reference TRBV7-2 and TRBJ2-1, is GAGVSQSPSNKVTEKGKDVELRCDPISGHTALYWYRQSLGQGLEFLIYFQGNSAPDKSGLPSDRFSAERTGGSVSTLTIQRTQQEDSAVYLCASSPSNGLAGIRFFGPGTRLTVL.

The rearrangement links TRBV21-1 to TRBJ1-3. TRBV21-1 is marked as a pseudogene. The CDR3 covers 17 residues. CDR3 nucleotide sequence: TGTGCCAGCAGCCCCCGTTTCGGGGCTTCCTCTGGAAACACCATATATTTT. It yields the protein CASSPRFGASSGNTIYF.

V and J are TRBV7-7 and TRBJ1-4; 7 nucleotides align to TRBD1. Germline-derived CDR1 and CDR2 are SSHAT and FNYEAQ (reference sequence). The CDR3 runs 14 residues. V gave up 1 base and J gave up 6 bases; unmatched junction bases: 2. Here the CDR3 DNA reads TGTGCCAGCAGCTTAGGGACAGGAGATGAAAAACTGTTTTTT. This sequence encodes CASSLGTGDEKLFF. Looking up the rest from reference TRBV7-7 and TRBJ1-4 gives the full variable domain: GAGVSQSPRYKVTKRGQDVTLRCDPISSHATLYWYQQALGQGPEFLTYFNYEAQPDKSGLPSDRFSAERPEGSISTLTIQRTEQRDSAMYRCASSLGTGDEKLFFGSGTQLSVL.

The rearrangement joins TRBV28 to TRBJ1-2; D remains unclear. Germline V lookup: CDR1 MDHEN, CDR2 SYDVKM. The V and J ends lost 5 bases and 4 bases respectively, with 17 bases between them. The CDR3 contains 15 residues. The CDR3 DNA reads TGTGCCAGCAGTATACACCGACCTTCCTTCTATGGCTACACCTTC. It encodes CASSIHRPSFYGYTF.

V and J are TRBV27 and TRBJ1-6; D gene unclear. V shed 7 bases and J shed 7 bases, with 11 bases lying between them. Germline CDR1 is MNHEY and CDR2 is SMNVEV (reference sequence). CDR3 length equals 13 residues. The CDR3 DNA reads TGTGCCAGCACCGGGTACCCAAATTCACCCCTCCACTTT. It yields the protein CASTGYPNSPLHF.

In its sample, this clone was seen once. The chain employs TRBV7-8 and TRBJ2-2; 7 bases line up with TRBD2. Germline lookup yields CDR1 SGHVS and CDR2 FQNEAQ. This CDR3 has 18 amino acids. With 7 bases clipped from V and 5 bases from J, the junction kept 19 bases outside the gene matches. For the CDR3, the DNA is TGTGCCAGCACTTTCCCCCCTTGGGGGGGAAGTGGGACCGGGGAGCTGTTTTTT. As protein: CASTFPPWGGSGTGELFF.

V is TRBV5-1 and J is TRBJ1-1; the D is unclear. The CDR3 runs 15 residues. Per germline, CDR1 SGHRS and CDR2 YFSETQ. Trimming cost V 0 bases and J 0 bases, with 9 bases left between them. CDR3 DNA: TGCGCCAGCAGCTTGGGAAACGGCATGAACACTGAAGCTTTCTTT. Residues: CASSLGNGMNTEAFF.

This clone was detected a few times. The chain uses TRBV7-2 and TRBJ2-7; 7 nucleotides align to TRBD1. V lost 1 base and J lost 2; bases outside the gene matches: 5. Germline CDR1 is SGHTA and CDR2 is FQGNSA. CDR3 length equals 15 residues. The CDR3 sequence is CASSLGPQGAYEQYF. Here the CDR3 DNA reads TGTGCCAGCAGCTTAGGCCCGCAGGGGGCCTACGAGCAGTACTTC.

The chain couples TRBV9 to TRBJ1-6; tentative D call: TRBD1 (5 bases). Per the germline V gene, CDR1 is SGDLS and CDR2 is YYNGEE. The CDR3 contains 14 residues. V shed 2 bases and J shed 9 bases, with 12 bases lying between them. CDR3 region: CASSVGRVPSPLHF. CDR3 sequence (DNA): TGTGCCAGCAGCGTGGGCAGGGTTCCTTCACCCCTCCACTTT.

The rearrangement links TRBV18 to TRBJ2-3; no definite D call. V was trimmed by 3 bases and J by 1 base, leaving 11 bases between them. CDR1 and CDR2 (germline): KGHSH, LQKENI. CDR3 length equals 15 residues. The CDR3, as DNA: TGTGCCAGCTCACCTAATTATATCGGCACAGATACGCAGTATTTT. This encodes CASSPNYIGTDTQYF. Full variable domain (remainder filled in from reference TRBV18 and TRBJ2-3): NAGVMQNPRHLVRRRGQEARLRCSPMKGHSHVYWYRQLPEEGLKFMVYLQKENIIDESGMPKERFSAEFPKEGPSILRIQQVVRGDSAAYFCASSPNYIGTDTQYFGPGTRLTVL.

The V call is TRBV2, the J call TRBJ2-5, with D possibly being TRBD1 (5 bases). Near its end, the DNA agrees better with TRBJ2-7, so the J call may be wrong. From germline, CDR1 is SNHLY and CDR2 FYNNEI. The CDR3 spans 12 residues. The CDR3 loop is CASTKTVYEQYF. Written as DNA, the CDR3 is TGTGCCAGCACAAAGACAGTTTACGAGCAGTACTTC.

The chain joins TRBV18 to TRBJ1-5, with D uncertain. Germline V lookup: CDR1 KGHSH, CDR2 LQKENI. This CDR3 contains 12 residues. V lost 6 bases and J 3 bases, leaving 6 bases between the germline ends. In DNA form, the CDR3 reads TGTGCCAGCTCCCATCCCAATCAGCCCCAGCATTTT. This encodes CASSHPNQPQHF. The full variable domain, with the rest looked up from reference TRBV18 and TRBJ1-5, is NAGVMQNPRHLVRRRGQEARLRCSPMKGHSHVYWYRQLPEEGLKFMVYLQKENIIDESGMPKERFSAEFPKEGPSILRIQQVVRGDSAAYFCASSHPNQPQHFGDGTRLSIL.

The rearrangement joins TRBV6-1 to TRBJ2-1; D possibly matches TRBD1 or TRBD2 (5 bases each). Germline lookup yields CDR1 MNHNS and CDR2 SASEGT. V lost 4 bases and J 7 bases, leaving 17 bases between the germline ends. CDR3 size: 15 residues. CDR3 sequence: CASSVGTHGRNEQFF. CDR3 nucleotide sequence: TGTGCCAGCAGTGTCGGGACCCATGGCCGTAATGAGCAGTTCTTC.

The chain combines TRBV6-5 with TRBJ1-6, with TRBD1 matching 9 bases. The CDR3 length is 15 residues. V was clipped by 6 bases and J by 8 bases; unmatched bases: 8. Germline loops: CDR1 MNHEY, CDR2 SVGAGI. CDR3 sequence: CASSRGQGQYSPLHF. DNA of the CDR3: TGTGCCAGCAGCCGGGGACAGGGCCAATATTCACCCCTCCACTTT.

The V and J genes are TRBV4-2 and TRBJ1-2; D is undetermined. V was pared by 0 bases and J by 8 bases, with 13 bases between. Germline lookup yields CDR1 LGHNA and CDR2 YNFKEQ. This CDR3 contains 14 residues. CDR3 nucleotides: TGTGCCAGCAGCCAAGATTCAACAACCAGGGGCTACACCTTC. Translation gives CASSQDSTTRGYTF.

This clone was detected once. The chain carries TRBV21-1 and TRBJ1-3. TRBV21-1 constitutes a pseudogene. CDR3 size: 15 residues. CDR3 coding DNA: TGTGCCAGCAGCTCCACGGGGTCTCTCGGGGACACCATATATTTT. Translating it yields CASSSTGSLGDTIYF.

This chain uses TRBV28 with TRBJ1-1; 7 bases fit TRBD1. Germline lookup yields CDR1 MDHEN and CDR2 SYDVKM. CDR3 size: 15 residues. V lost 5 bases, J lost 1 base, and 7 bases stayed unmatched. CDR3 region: CASSAPGTANTEAFF. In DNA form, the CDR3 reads TGTGCCAGCAGTGCCCCCGGGACAGCGAACACTGAAGCTTTCTTT.

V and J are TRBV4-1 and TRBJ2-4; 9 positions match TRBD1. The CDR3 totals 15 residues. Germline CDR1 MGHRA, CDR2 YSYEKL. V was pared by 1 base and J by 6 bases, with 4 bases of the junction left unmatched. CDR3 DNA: TGCGCCAGCAGCCAAGGGGGGACAGGGTCAAACATTCAGTACTTC. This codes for CASSQGGTGSNIQYF.

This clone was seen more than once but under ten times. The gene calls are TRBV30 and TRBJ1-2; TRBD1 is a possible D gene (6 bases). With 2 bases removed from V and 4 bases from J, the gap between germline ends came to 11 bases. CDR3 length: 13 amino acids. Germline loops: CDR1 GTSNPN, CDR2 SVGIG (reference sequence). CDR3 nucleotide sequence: TGTGCCTGGAGTATGGACAGTCCCTATGGCTACACCTTC. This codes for CAWSMDSPYGYTF.